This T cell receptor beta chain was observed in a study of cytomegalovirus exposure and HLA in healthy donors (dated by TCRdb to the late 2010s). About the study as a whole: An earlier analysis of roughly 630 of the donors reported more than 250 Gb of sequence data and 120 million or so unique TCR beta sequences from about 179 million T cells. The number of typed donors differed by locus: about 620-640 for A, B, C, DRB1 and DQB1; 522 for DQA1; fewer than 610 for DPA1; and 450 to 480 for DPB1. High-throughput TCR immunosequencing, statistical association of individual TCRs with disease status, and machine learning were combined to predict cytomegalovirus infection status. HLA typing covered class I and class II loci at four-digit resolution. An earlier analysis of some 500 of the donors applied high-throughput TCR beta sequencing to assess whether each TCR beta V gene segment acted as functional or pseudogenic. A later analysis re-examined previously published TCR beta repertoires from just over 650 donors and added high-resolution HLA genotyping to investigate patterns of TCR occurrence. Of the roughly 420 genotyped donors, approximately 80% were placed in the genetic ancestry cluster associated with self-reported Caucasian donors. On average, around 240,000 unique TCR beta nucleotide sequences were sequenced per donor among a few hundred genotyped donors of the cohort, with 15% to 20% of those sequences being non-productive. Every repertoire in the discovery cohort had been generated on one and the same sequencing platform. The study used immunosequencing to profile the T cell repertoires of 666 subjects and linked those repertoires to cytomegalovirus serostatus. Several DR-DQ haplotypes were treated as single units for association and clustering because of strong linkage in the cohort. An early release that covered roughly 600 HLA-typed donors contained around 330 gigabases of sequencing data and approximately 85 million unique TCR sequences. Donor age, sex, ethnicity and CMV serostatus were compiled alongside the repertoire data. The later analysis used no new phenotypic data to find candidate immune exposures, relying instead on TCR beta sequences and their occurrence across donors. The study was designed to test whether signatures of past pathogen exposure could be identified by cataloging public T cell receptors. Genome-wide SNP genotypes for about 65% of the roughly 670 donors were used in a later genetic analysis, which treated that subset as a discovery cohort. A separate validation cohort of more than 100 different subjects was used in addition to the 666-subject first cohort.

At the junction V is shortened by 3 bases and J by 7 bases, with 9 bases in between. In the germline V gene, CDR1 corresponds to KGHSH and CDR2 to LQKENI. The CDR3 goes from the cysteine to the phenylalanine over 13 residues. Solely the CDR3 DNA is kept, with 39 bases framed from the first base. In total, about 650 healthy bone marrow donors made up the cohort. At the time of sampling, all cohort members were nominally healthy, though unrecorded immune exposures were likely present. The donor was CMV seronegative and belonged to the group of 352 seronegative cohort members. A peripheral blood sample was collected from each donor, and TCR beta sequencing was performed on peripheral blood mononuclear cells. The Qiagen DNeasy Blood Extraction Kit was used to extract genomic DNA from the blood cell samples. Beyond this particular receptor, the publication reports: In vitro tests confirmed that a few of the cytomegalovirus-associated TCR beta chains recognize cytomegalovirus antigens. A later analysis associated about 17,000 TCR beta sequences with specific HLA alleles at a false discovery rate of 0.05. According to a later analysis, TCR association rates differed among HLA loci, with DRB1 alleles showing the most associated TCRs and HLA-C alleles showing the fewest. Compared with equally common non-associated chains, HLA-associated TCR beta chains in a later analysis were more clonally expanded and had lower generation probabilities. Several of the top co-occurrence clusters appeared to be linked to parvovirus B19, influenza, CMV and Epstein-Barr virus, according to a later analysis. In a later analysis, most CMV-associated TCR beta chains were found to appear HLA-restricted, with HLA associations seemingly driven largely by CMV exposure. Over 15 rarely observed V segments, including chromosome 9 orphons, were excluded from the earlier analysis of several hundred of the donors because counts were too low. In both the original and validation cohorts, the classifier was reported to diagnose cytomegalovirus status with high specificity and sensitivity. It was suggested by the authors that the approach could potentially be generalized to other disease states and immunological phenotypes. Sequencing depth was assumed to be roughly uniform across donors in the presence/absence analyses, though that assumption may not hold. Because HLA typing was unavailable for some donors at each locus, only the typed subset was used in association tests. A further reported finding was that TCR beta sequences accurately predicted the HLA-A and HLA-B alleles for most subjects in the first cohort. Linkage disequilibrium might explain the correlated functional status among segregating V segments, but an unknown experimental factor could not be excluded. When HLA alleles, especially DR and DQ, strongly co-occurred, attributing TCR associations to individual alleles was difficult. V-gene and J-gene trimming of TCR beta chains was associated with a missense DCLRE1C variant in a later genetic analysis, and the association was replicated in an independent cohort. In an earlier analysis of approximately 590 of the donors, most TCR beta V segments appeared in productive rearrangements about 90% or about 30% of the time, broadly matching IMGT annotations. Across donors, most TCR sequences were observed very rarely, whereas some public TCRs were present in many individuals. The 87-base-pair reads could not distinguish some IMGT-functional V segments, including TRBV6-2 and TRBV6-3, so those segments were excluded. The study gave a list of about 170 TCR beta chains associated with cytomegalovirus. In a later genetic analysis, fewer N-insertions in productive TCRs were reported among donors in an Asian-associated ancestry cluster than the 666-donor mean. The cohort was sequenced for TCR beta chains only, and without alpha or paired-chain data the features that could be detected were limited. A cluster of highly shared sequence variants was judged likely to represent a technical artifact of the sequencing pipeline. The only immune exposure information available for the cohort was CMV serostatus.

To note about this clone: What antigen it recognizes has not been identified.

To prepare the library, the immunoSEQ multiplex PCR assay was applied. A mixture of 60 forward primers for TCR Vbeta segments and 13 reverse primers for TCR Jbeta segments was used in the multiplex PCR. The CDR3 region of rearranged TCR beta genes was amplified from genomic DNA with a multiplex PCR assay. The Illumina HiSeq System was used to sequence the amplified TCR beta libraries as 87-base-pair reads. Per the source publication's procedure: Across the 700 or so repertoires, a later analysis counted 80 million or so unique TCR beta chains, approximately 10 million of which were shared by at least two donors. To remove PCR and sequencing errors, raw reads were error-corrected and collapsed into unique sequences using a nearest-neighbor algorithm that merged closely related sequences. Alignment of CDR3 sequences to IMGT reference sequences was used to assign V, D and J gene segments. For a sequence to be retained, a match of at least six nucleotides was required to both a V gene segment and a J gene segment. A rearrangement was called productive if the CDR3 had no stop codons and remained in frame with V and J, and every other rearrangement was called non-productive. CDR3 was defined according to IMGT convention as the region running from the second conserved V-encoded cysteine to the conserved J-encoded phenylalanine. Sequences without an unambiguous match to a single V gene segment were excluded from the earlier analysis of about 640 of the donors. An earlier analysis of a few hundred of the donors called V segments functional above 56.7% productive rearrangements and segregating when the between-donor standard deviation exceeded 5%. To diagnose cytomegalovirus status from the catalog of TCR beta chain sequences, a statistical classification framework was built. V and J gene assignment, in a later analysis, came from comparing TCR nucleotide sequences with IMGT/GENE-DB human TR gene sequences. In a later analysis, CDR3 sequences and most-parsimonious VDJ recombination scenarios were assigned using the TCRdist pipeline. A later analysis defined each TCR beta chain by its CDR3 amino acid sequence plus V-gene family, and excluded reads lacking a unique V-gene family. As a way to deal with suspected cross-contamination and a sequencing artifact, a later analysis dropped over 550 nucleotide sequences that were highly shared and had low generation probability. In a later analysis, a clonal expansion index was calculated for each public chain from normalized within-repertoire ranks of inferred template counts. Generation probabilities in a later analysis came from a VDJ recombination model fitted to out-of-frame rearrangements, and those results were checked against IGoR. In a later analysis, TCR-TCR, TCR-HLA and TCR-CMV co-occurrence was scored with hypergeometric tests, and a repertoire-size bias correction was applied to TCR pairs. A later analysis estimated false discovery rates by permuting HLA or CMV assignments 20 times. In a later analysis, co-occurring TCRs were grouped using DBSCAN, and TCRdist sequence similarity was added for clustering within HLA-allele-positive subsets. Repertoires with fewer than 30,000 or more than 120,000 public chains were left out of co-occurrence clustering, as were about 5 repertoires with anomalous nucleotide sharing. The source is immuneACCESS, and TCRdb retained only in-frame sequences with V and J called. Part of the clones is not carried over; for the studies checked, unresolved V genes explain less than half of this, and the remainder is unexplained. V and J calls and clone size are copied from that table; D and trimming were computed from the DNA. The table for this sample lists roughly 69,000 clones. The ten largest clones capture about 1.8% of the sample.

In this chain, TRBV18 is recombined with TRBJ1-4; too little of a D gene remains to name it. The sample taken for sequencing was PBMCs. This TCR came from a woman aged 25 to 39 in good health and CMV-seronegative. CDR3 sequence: CASSPSASEKLFF. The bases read TGTGCCAGCTCACCGTCAGCGAGTGAAAAACTGTTTTTT.